One T cell receptor beta chain is described in this entry. Its target antigen remains unknown. Base-call qualities are not available, and no considerably larger clone is one nucleotide away. These data belong to a study of human T cells and chemical hapten exposure (dated by TCRdb to about 2021). About the investigation overall: For sensitization, 2% DPC in acetone was applied to a 2 cm by 2 cm area of upper inner arm skin. Most of the patients in the cohort were female, and the cohort covered alopecia areata with under or over 50% scalp involvement, alopecia totalis and alopecia universalis. Patch testing was done on the upper back using Finn chambers containing 0.01% DPC, and results were scored after 6 days according to International Contact Dermatitis Research Group standards. Patient blood was sampled pre-sensitization (week 0) and at 2, 6 and about 24 weeks after DPC sensitization. In alopecia patients, the study followed how the peripheral blood TCR repertoire changed in vivo over primary and secondary sensitization to diphenylcyclopropenone (DPC), a hapten. Libraries were pooled for sequencing, and variation in per-sample TCR yields was attributed mainly to small differences in library volumes within the pool. About 29 alopecia patients gave blood for TCR sequencing at one to four time points (pre-sensitization, 2, 6 and 24 weeks). Weekly therapeutic DPC doses were additionally applied to the scalp of patients throughout the approximately 25-week study period.

The library was generated by RACE. Reads for this sample came from a NextSeq 500. During library preparation, unique molecular identifiers were attached to individual cDNA molecules so that TCRs could be counted in a quantitative, reproducible way. Both TCR alpha and TCR beta chains were sequenced from each blood RNA sample. The authors' pipeline ran thus. The median number of TCRs per sample was 90,000 to 100,000, ranging from roughly 20,000 to 700,000. V, J and CDR3 annotation of the TCR reads was carried out using the Decombinator software suite. Every sample was subsampled to the same number of TCRs (28,000) for the PS versus PT1 abundance plots. TCRs were defined as expanded if absent before sensitization and observed at least eight times at the 2-week time point. Using fastp at Q25 and MiXCR, TCRdb reprocessed the public reads and kept productive beta chains. Rows with a matching CDR3 protein are joined into one entry that keeps the most common DNA and genes. Here the V and J calls rest on TCRdb's processing, not on the authors' analysis. The sample data list around 200,000 distinct CDR3 sequences, and around 25% of these were observed just once. The ten largest clones capture over 2% of the sample.

After removal of 5 bases from V and 9 bases from J, the junction retains 15 bases not matched to a gene. The CDR3 holds 15 amino acids from the cysteine to the phenylalanine. CDR3 DNA only is kept here, 45 bases in frame from base 1. The germline V gene gives CDR1 as MNHEY and CDR2 as SVGAGI. Here is what the overall study found, with its caveats: All patients had alopecia, a presumed autoimmune disease, so their immune response might differ from that of healthy individuals. The number of TCRs above 1 in 1000 frequency did not change with DPC sensitization; there was no evidence of global repertoire structure alterations. Repeated subsampling changed both the strength of the expansion versus patch-test correlation and the threshold at which that correlation became significant. Significantly more large CDR3 similarity clusters were formed by expanded TCRs than by pre-sensitization or healthy control sets, consistent with antigen-driven responses. The number of PT1 expanded TCRs positively correlated with patch test score, significant at thresholds 8, 16 and 32 but not 4.

The sample's time point label, decoded: patch test 3, about 24 weeks after DPC sensitization. The intended sense of this specimen's treatment or condition label: therapeutic diphenylcyclopropenone sensitization with weekly scalp DPC. Blood at each patch-test visit was drawn before the patch test was applied. Patients were considered eligible if aged 18 to 70, diagnosed with alopecia and deemed suitable for DPC therapy, and patients were excluded if pregnant. Unfractionated whole blood was collected in Tempus Blood RNA tubes, and total RNA was extracted from that blood. This receptor was obtained from a woman aged 35 to 49 with alopecia areata. Some clones in this sample may be carry-over from other donors' samples. Sequenced material: whole blood, taken in connection with sensitization to the hapten diphenylcyclopropenone (DPC). This sequence uses TRBV6-5 and TRBJ1-1, with 7 middle bases fitting TRBD1. At the DNA level, the sequence is TGTGCCAGCAGTCCCGGGAGGGCACAGGGGCTTAAAGCTTTCTTT. Its translation is CASSPGRAQGLKAFF.